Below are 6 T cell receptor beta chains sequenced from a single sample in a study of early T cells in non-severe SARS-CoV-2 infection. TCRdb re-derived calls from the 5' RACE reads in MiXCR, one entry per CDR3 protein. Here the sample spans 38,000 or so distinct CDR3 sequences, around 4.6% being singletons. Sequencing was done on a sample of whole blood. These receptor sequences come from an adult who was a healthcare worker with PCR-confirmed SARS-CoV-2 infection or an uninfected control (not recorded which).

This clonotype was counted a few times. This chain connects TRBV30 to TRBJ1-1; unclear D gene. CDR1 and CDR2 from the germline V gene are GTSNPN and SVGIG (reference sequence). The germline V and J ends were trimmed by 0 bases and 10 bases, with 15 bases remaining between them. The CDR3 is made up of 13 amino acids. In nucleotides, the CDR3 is TGTGCCTGGAGTGTACCGGGCCTGGTAGGAGCTTTCTTT. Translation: CAWSVPGLVGAFF.

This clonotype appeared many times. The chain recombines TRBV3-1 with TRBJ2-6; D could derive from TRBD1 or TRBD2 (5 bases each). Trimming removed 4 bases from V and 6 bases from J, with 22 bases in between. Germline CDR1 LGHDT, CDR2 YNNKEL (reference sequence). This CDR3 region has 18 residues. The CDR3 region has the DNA TGTGCCAGCAGCCCGGGACGGACGCTTAGCTCGGAGGCCAACGTCCTGACTTTC. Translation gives CASSPGRTLSSEANVLTF. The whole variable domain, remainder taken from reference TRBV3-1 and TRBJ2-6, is DTAVSQTPKYLVTQMGNDKSIKCEQNLGHDTMYWYKQDSKKFLKIMFSYNNKELIINETVPNRFSPKSPDKAHLNLHINSLELGDSAVYFCASSPGRTLSSEANVLTFGAGSRLTVL.

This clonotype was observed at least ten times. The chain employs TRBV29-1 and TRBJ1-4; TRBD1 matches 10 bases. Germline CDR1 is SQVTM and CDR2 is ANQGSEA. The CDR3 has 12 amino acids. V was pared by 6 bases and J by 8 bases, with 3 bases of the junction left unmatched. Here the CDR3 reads CSVGTGEEKLFF. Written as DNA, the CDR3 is TGCAGCGTGGGGACAGGGGAGGAAAAACTGTTTTTT.

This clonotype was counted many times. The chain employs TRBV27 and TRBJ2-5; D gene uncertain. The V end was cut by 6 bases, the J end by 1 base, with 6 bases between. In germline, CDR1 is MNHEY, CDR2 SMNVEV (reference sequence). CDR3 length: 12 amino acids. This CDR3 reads CASSHRQETQYF. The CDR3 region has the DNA TGTGCCAGCAGCCACCGCCAAGAGACCCAGTACTTC.

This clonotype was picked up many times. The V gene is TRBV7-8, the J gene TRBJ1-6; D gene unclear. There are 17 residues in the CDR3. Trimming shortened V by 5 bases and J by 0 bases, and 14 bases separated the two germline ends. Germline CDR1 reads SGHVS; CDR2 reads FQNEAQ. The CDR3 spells CASSPDHYSSYNSPLHF. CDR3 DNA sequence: TGTGCCAGCAGCCCTGATCACTACAGCTCCTATAATTCACCCCTCCACTTT.

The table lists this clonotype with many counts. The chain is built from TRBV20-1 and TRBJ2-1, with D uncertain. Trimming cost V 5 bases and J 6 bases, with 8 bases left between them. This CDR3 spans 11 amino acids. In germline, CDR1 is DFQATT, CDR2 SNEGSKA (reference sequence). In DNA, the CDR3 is TGCAGTGCTTCGACTGCCAATGAGCAGTTCTTC. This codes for CSASTANEQFF.